This TCR beta chain was found in a study of blood T cells in healthy people across ages. Overall study: T cells yielded about one barcoded beta molecule per two cells through template switching.

V was trimmed by 1 base and J by 3 bases, leaving 10 bases between them. CDR3 length equals 14 residues. Per the germline V gene, CDR1 is LNHNV and CDR2 is YYDKDF (reference sequence). Findings of the study overall: Lack of knowledge of donor CMV status possibly confounded expanded clonotype changes.

Then a second PCR, running roughly 6 to 12 cycles, was carried out with a sample-barcoded 5' primer and a J-beta primer mix. The template-switch adaptor was a 5' adaptor with 12 random nucleotides. It tagged each cDNA molecule. Every sample gave at least 2.5 million paired-end reads containing CDR3. Via MiXCR, TCRdb re-called the 5' RACE reads, giving one row per CDR3 protein. The sample has roughly 900,000 distinct CDR3 sequences; 25% to 35% are singletons. Regarding this clonotype: Its antigen is not identified.

The receptor was derived from a woman aged 80 or over in good health. The V and J genes are TRBV15 and TRBJ2-7, with a weak D call TRBD2 (6 bases). Specimen: blood. In DNA, the CDR3 is TGTGCCACCAGCAGAGGGGACTCACTCTACGAGCAGTACTTC. Its translation is CATSRGDSLYEQYF.